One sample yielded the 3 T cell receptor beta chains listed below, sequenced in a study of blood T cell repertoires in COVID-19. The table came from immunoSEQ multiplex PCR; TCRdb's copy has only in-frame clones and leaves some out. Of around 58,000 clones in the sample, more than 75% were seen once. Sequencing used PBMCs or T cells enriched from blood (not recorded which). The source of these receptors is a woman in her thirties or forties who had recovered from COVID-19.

The CDR3 protein is CASSLADRGGGETQYF. The CDR3 DNA follows: TGTGCCAGCAGCTTAGCCGACAGGGGGGGAGGAGAGACCCAGTACTTC. The chain carries TRBV7-6 and TRBJ2-5; 9 nucleotides agree with TRBD1. CDR3 size: 16 residues. V was pared by 0 bases and J by 4 bases, with 6 bases of the junction left unmatched. CDR1 is SGHVS, CDR2 FNYEAQ, per germline. Together with reference TRBV7-6 and TRBJ2-5, the CDR3 gives the full variable domain: GAGVSQSPRYKVTKRGQDVALRCDPISGHVSLYWYRQALGQGPEFLTYFNYEAQQDKSGLPNDRFSAERPEGSISTLTIQRTEQRDSAMYRCASSLADRGGGETQYFGPGTRLLVL.

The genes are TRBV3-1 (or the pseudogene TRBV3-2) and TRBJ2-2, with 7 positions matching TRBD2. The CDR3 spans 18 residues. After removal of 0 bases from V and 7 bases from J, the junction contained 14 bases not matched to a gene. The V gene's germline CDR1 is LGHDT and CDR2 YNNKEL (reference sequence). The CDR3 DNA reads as TGTGCCAGCAGCCAAGAGGGGGTGACGGGGGGTTACGTCGGGGAGCTGTTTTTT. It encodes CASSQEGVTGGYVGELFF.

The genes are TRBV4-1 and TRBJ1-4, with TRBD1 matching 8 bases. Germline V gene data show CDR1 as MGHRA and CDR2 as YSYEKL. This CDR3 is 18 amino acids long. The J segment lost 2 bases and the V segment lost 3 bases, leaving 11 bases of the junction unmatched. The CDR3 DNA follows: TGCGCCAGCAGCCAGAACCCAGGGGGCTGGGGTACTAATGAAAAACTGTTTTTT. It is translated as CASSQNPGGWGTNEKLFF.